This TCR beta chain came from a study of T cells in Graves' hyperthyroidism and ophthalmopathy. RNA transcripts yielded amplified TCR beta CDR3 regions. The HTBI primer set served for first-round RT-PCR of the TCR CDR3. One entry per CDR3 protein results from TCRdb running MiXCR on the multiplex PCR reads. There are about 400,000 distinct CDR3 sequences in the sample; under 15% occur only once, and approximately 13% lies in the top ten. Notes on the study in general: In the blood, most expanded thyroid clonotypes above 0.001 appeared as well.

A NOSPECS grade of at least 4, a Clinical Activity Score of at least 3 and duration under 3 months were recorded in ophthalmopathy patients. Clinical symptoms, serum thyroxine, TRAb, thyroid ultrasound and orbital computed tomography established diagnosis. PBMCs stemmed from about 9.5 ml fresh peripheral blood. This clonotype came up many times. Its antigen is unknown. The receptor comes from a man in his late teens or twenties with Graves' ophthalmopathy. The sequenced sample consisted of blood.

The chain's CDR3 is CASRPSAGTSVEEQFF. In DNA, the CDR3 is TGTGCCAGCAGACCCTCAGCCGGGACTAGCGTAGAAGAGCAGTTCTTC. The V call is TRBV2, the J call TRBJ2-1; 10 positions match TRBD2. This CDR3 is 16 amino acids long. The germline V gene encodes CDR1 SNHLY and CDR2 FYNNEI. With V trimmed by 6 bases and J by 10 bases, 15 bases remained unmatched.